Listed below are T cell receptor beta chains from one sample, sequenced in a study of T cells in Graves' hyperthyroidism and ophthalmopathy. TCRdb used MiXCR to reprocess the multiplex PCR reads, holding one entry per CDR3 protein. The table includes about 590,000 distinct CDR3 sequences, 15% to 19% detected once. Sequenced sample: blood. The origin of the receptors is a woman in her thirties with Graves' hyperthyroidism. CDR3s include the opening cysteine and the closing phenylalanine or tryptophan. Each record gives: CDR3 protein, CDR3 DNA, clone size, V gene, D gene, J gene. D genes are given only for firm matches. The size of a clone is reported for some rows only, either as once, few or many, or as a class for expanded clones.

CSASPRTSRFTDTQYF,TGCAGTGCTAGTCCTAGGACTAGCAGATTCACAGATACGCAGTATTTT,-,TRBV20-1,TRBD2,TRBJ2-3
CSARRGVERDTQYF,TGCAGTGCTAGACGGGGAGTAGAGAGAGATACGCAGTATTTT,many,TRBV20-1,-,TRBJ2-3
CATLQSGSYEQYF,TGTGCCACCCTACAGAGCGGTAGCTACGAGCAGTACTTC,once,TRBV10-3,-,TRBJ2-7
CASTAGTGVYNEQFF,TGTGCCAGCACCGCCGGGACAGGGGTTTACAATGAGCAGTTCTTC,many,TRBV27,TRBD1,TRBJ2-1
CASRADINNEQFF,TGTGCCAGCAGGGCCGACATTAACAATGAGCAGTTCTTC,many,TRBV2,-,TRBJ2-1
CASSSSRDRLYGYTF,TGTGCCAGCAGCTCAAGCCGGGACAGGCTCTATGGCTACACCTTC,-,TRBV7-9,TRBD1,TRBJ1-2
CASSQEGTVYGYTF,TGTGCCAGCAGCCAAGAGGGGACAGTCTATGGCTACACCTTC,many,TRBV3-1,TRBD1,TRBJ1-2
CSARDDWLNTDTQYF,TGCAGTGCTAGAGATGACTGGTTGAACACAGATACGCAGTATTTT,-,TRBV20-1,-,TRBJ2-3
CANLDGGDFF,TGTGCCAACTTAGACGGGGGGGATTTCTTT,-,TRBV6-4,-,TRBJ1-1
CASSPDRGQSYEQYF,TGTGCCAGCAGCCCCGACAGGGGGCAAAGCTACGAGCAGTACTTC,-,TRBV27,TRBD1,TRBJ2-7
CASSQDSGTGLPSRQYF,TGCGCCAGCAGCCAAGATTCGGGGACAGGCCTCCCGTCTCGGCAGTACTTC,many,TRBV4-1,TRBD1,TRBJ2-7
CSAQPGLAGVWDEQYF,TGCAGTGCTCAGCCGGGACTAGCGGGAGTTTGGGACGAGCAGTACTTC,many,TRBV20-1,TRBD2,TRBJ2-7
CASSSRQGRNSPLHF,TGTGCCAGTAGCTCAAGACAGGGACGCAATTCACCCCTCCACTTT,few,TRBV19,TRBD1,TRBJ1-6
CASIRRDSYGYTF,TGTGCCAGCATCCGAAGGGACAGCTATGGCTACACCTTC,-,TRBV7-2,TRBD1,TRBJ1-2
CASSPTTDTQYF,TGTGCCAGCTCACCAACGACAGATACGCAGTATTTT,many,TRBV18,-,TRBJ2-3
CAISNGQGWNTQYF,TGTGCCATCAGTAATGGACAGGGGTGGAATACGCAGTATTTT,-,TRBV10-3,TRBD1,TRBJ2-3
CASSVVQGADGELFF,TGTGCCAGCAGCGTAGTCCAGGGGGCAGACGGGGAGCTGTTTTTT,few,TRBV9,TRBD1,TRBJ2-2
CASSPGLASPEGQYF,TGTGCCAGCAGCCCGGGACTAGCTAGCCCGGAGGGGCAGTATTTT,many,TRBV11-2,TRBD2,TRBJ2-3
CATSRDFTGNTGELFF,TGTGCCACCAGCAGAGATTTTACAGGGAACACCGGGGAGCTGTTTTTT,-,TRBV15,-,TRBJ2-2
CASSHLRGRTTTPLVNTEAFF,TGTGCCAGCAGTCACTTAAGGGGTAGGACAACCACTCCGCTTGTGAACACTGAAGCTTTCTTT,many,TRBV6-7,-,TRBJ1-1
CAIRGGSSEGYTF,TGTGCCATCAGGGGGGGCTCCTCTGAAGGCTACACCTTC,-,TRBV10-3,-,TRBJ1-2
CASRGQGPGYTF,TGTGCCAGCAGAGGACAGGGACCTGGCTACACCTTC,few,TRBV6-1,TRBD1,TRBJ1-2
CASSFRSGTGIHEQFF,TGTGCCAGCAGCTTCCGATCCGGGACAGGGATCCATGAGCAGTTCTTC,-,TRBV7-2,TRBD1,TRBJ2-1
CAWSGGGTGELFF,TGTGCCTGGAGTGGGGGGGGCACCGGGGAGCTGTTTTTT,many,TRBV30,TRBD2,TRBJ2-2
CSARDRASGTVTGELFF,TGCAGTGCTAGAGATCGGGCTAGCGGGACGGTCACCGGGGAGCTGTTTTTT,few,TRBV20-1,TRBD2,TRBJ2-2
CSALGTGGAGYGYTF,TGCAGTGCTCTAGGGACAGGGGGCGCCGGCTATGGCTACACCTTC,-,TRBV20-1,TRBD1,TRBJ1-2
CSSRGNYGYTF,TGCAGCTCCCGGGGGAACTATGGCTACACCTTC,many,TRBV20-1,-,TRBJ1-2
CAITPTGDSSTDTQYF,TGTGCCATCACCCCTACGGGGGATTCTAGCACAGATACGCAGTATTTT,-,TRBV10-3,-,TRBJ2-3
CASSPPWGNTEAFF,TGTGCCAGCAGCCCCCCTTGGGGGAACACTGAAGCTTTCTTT,few,TRBV9,-,TRBJ1-1